This TCR beta chain comes out of a study of T cell repertoires in cytomegalovirus infection. In the study overall: CMV epitopes used comprised recently identified HLA-C-restricted ones and well-studied HLA-B-restricted ones. A matching HLA type, together with CMV infection, was signaled by public TCR beta signatures. Overall study results and limits: Clonotypes of TCR beta that were HLA-C-restricted and CMV-specific dominated the ex vivo response.

Via MiXCR, TCRdb re-called the reads, giving one row per CDR3 protein. This table holds under 850,000 distinct CDR3 sequences, around a third found once. There are many counts of this clonotype. No antigen is known for it. Germline V CDR1 and CDR2: SGHVS, FQNEAQ. This CDR3 region has 14 residues. With 1 base removed from V and 3 bases from J, the gap between germline ends came to 7 bases. This sequence originates from a human donor in good health (CMV status not recorded). Some clones in this sample may be carry-over from other donors' samples. Sequencing was performed on cultured PBMCs, taken from culture after CMV antigen stimulation. V and J are TRBV7-8 and TRBJ1-5; D not resolved. CDR3 nucleotides: TGTGCCAGCAGCTTAGGGGTTCACAATCAGCCCCAGCATTTT. It encodes CASSLGVHNQPQHF.